These T cell receptor beta chains were read from a single sample in a study of OX40 agonist ivuxolimab in advanced cancers. Profiling relied on immunoSEQ multiplex PCR, and the TCRdb table lists in-frame clones only, not all of them. The sample yields about 43,000 clones, approximately 91% seen once. This specimen consisted of CD4+ or CD8+ T cells sorted from blood, obtained in a trial of the OX40 agonist ivuxolimab. Receptors originate from an adult with an advanced solid tumor such as melanoma, head and neck, liver or kidney cancer. Both conserved end residues are trimmed from each CDR3. Fields, in order: V gene, D gene, J gene, CDR3 protein. The D gene is left open where the match is weak.

V: TRBV5-1
D: TRBD2
J: TRBJ2-1
CDR3: ASRPGTSGGNEQF

V: TRBV19
D: -
J: TRBJ2-1
CDR3: ASSLALNEQF

V: TRBV27
D: TRBD1
J: TRBJ1-5
CDR3: ASSPGQGIQPQH

V: TRBV6-6
D: -
J: TRBJ1-2
CDR3: ASSYGGDYGYT

V: TRBV6-5
D: -
J: TRBJ2-7
CDR3: ASSYYTGISYEQY

V: TRBV27
D: -
J: TRBJ2-1
CDR3: ASSSGDNEQF

V: TRBV13
D: -
J: TRBJ1-3
CDR3: ATAGGGLSGNTIY

V: TRBV6-1
D: -
J: TRBJ2-7
CDR3: ASVPVGTGYEQY

V: TRBV9
D: TRBD1
J: TRBJ1-4
CDR3: ASSVEGQGNEKLF

V: TRBV5-6
D: -
J: TRBJ2-2
CDR3: ASGPFTGELF

V: TRBV9
D: TRBD1
J: TRBJ1-1
CDR3: ASSAPRTGDTEAF

V: TRBV7-9
D: -
J: TRBJ2-5
CDR3: ASSLAQGLRETQY

V: TRBV9
D: -
J: TRBJ2-3
CDR3: ASGADTQY

V: TRBV4-2
D: -
J: TRBJ2-1
CDR3: ASSQDKSSRQF

V: TRBV7-6
D: -
J: TRBJ1-1
CDR3: ASSFASYSMNTEAF

V: TRBV7-8
D: TRBD2
J: TRBJ2-7
CDR3: ASSLGVSGGLSPYEQY

V: TRBV7-9
D: -
J: TRBJ2-7
CDR3: ASSSNTRSYEQY

V: TRBV27
D: TRBD1
J: TRBJ1-3
CDR3: ASSSRTGSSGNTIY

V: TRBV5-4
D: TRBD2
J: TRBJ2-5
CDR3: ASQPGGGETQY

V: TRBV19
D: -
J: TRBJ1-2
CDR3: ASTPPDSNYGYT

V: TRBV4-2
D: -
J: TRBJ1-2
CDR3: ASSQATGGRVDGYT